What follows describes a single T cell receptor beta chain. As yet, its antigen is unknown. This entry comes from a study of regulatory T cells in long-lasting Graves disease. About the research overall: Over 5 years of antithyroid drugs with positive TSH receptor antibodies was taken to mean persistent Graves' disease. Study results and limitations: TRBV28, TRBJ1-2 and TRBJ2-5 were favored in persistent disease.

This CDR3 has 16 residues. Germline CDR1 reads MNHNS; CDR2 reads SASEGT. After removal of 6 bases from V and 5 bases from J, the junction contained 14 bases not matched to a gene. Time point meaning: persistent/refractory GD, antithyroid drugs over 5 years with positive TRAb. Researchers made the TCR library from RNA that was extracted from PBMCs. Relying on iRepertoire HTBI primers and Arm-PCR of CDR3 regions, the team built TCR beta libraries. MiXCR was run by TCRdb on the multiplex PCR reads, yielding one entry per CDR3 protein. The sample has about half a million distinct CDR3 sequences; 22% are singletons.

The sequence was collected from a female donor with Graves disease. The sample in question was peripheral blood mononuclear cells (PBMCs), obtained when the disease was refractory, from a patient treated with antithyroid drugs. V is TRBV6-1 and J is TRBJ2-5, with TRBD1 identical over 8 bases. The CDR3 sequence: CASSRRGQPLRETQYF. DNA for the CDR3: TGTGCCAGCAGCCGCAGGGGGCAACCCCTCCGGGAGACCCAGTACTTC.